This TCR beta chain was found in a study of blood T cell repertoires in COVID-19. Study summary: In each case, the material was cDNA or gDNA derived from T cells, B-cell-depleted T cells, or PBMCs.

Those enrolled in Seattle joined during active infection and were followed longitudinally afterward. The CDR3 loop spans 16 amino acids. Germline V lookup: CDR1 MGHRA, CDR2 YSYEKL. V shed 1 base, J shed 6 bases, and the junction held 5 bases outside the gene matches. The protocol was immunoSEQ multiplex PCR, while the TCRdb copy is restricted to in-frame clones and leaves out a portion. The table has under 300,000 clones, around 90% seen once. The chain couples TRBV4-1 to TRBJ1-6; 8 nucleotides line up with TRBD1. Sequencing was performed on peripheral blood. The source of this sequence is a man aged 25-45 years with COVID-19, enrolled during active disease. The CDR3 sequence: CASSQANTGGNSPLHF. In DNA form, the CDR3 reads TGCGCCAGCAGCCAAGCTAATACAGGGGGTAATTCACCCCTCCACTTT.